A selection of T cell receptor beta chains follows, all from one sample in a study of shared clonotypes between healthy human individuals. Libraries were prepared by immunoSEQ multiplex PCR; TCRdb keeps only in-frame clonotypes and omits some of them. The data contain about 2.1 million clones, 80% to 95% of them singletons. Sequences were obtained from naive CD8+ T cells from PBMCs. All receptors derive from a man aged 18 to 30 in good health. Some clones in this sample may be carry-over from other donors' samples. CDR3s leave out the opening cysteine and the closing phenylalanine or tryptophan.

CDR3aa: ASGALAGGRYNEQF
len: 14
v_gene: TRBV12-5

CDR3aa: ASSLAGTGANVLT
len: 13
v_gene: TRBV7-9

CDR3aa: ASSQESWSYGYT
len: 12
v_gene: TRBV4-3

CDR3aa: ASSHGLAGSYNEQF
len: 14
v_gene: TRBV4-1

CDR3aa: ASSPWVQEQF
len: 10
v_gene: TRBV28

CDR3aa: ASKRVMNTEAF
len: 11
v_gene: TRBV6-1

CDR3aa: ASSPTGGRYEQY
len: 12
v_gene: TRBV9

CDR3aa: AARWGDTQY
len: 9
v_gene: TRBV19

CDR3aa: ASSTRTGAYEQY
len: 12
v_gene: TRBV19

CDR3aa: ASSDGSYSNQPQH
len: 13
v_gene: TRBV27

CDR3aa: ASSDQESRLGNEQF
len: 14
v_gene: TRBV6-1

CDR3aa: ASSPYHLRQSDTDTQY
len: 16
v_gene: TRBV27

CDR3aa: AISEPPGTGEQF
len: 12
v_gene: TRBV10-3

CDR3aa: ASTRWGGDSYNEQF
len: 14
v_gene: TRBV6-6

CDR3aa: ASRRTDIRGGTDTQY
len: 15
v_gene: TRBV27

CDR3aa: ASSLGGHNEQF
len: 11
v_gene: TRBV11-3

CDR3aa: ASSRDSLRYEQY
len: 12
v_gene: TRBV5-5

CDR3aa: ASSLVAQGGSGANVLT
len: 16
v_gene: TRBV5-1

CDR3aa: ASSDQGLAGGNEQF
len: 14
v_gene: TRBV6-4

CDR3aa: ASSWVESGEAF
len: 11
v_gene: TRBV11-2

CDR3aa: ASSEDRRTPSGYGYT
len: 15
v_gene: TRBV4-3

CDR3aa: ASSDSLAGELYEQY
len: 14
v_gene: TRBV9

CDR3aa: ASSFQREKGNEQF
len: 13
v_gene: TRBV11-1

CDR3aa: ATSRGPPQAYQETQY
len: 15
v_gene: TRBV15

CDR3aa: ATSGGQGPYEQY
len: 12
v_gene: TRBV15

CDR3aa: ASSERGTLTIYEQY
len: 14
v_gene: TRBV6-1

CDR3aa: ASSNRGHEQY
len: 10
v_gene: TRBV27

CDR3aa: ASSLVTGLEQF
len: 11
v_gene: TRBV11-2

CDR3aa: ASSKDPRDNYYGYT
len: 14
v_gene: TRBV21-1

CDR3aa: ASSLRGSNQPQH
len: 12
v_gene: TRBV6-5

CDR3aa: ASSAGQSTNEKLF
len: 13
v_gene: TRBV6-6

CDR3aa: ASSASGANTGELF
len: 13
v_gene: TRBV21-1

CDR3aa: ASSTESYEQY
len: 10
v_gene: TRBV5-6

CDR3aa: ASSVSGRTDEQY
len: 12
v_gene: TRBV9

CDR3aa: ASSPDRGSEKLF
len: 12
v_gene: TRBV7-2

CDR3aa: SVVLYNEQF
len: 9
v_gene: TRBV29-1

CDR3aa: SVLSASSYNEQF
len: 12
v_gene: TRBV29-1

CDR3aa: ASSLAVSAPALYNEQF
len: 16
v_gene: TRBV4-3

CDR3aa: ASSLFDGHLSSGNTIY
len: 16
v_gene: TRBV5-1

CDR3aa: ASSLRDLDYEQY
len: 12
v_gene: TRBV4-1

CDR3aa: ASSSRQASTDTQY
len: 13
v_gene: TRBV27

CDR3aa: ASSQAGHNEQF
len: 11
v_gene: TRBV4-1

CDR3aa: ASSGTEYGYT
len: 10
v_gene: TRBV9

CDR3aa: ASSPHGDGQETQY
len: 13
v_gene: TRBV9

CDR3aa: ASSSIAGVEQY
len: 11
v_gene: TRBV7-9

CDR3aa: ASTSGPAHEQY
len: 11
v_gene: TRBV7-9

CDR3aa: ASSQAVGQGEGIGNQPQH
len: 18
v_gene: TRBV4-1

CDR3aa: ASRARSGANEQF
len: 12
v_gene: TRBV2

CDR3aa: ASGFSVNTEAF
len: 11
v_gene: TRBV12-5

CDR3aa: ASSFREDTEAF
len: 11
v_gene: TRBV5-6

CDR3aa: ASSLGTGYQPQH
len: 12
v_gene: TRBV7-9

CDR3aa: ASSVADNEQF
len: 10
v_gene: TRBV5-1

CDR3aa: ASSETGESNQPQH
len: 13
v_gene: TRBV28

CDR3aa: ASSLSGRITDTQY
len: 13
v_gene: TRBV5-1

CDR3aa: ASSKRRREGGTGELF
len: 15
v_gene: TRBV11-3